This entry describes one T cell receptor (beta chain). There are 13 residues in the CDR3. With 3 bases removed from V and 1 base from J, the gap between germline ends came to 7 bases. Germline V gene sequence: CDR1 SGDLS, CDR2 YYNGEE. The data stem from a study of blood T cell repertoires in COVID-19. Across the whole study: Collection of acute and convalescent COVID-19 samples took place in the United States, Italy and Spain.

In the source study's methods: Estimation of nucleated cell counts relied on the amplification of reference gene primers. The method was immunoSEQ multiplex PCR; TCRdb's version includes in-frame clones alone and lacks a portion of them. V, J and clone size derive from that table, while D and trimming were established from the DNA sequence. The sample includes 75,000 to 95,000 clones, over 70% seen only once; the top ten take about 5.3%. The genes are TRBV9 and TRBJ1-1; D gene uncertain. Specimen: peripheral blood. This receptor was obtained from a middle-aged man with active COVID-19. CDR3 DNA sequence: TGTGCCAGCAGCGGCCAGTGGAACACTGAAGCTTTCTTT. Translating gives CASSGQWNTEAFF. The complete variable domain, with remaining parts taken from reference TRBV9 and TRBJ1-1, reads DSGVTQTPKHLITATGQRVTLRCSPRSGDLSVYWYQQSLDQGLQFLIQYYNGEERAKGNILERFSAQQFPDLHSELNLSSLELGDSALYFCASSGQWNTEAFFGQGTRLTVV.